This T cell receptor (beta chain) stems from a study of T cell responses to AZD1222 COVID-19 vaccine. Libraries were prepared by immunoSEQ multiplex PCR; TCRdb keeps only in-frame clonotypes and omits some of them. The sample has 110,000 to 150,000 clones; 80% to 95% are singletons. Notes on the study in general: Possibly, clonal diversity was underestimated; donors were largely white British and included more females. Repertoire sampling was restricted to post-peak T cell response timepoints.

This CDR3 contains 16 residues. The V gene end was trimmed by 4 bases and the J gene end by 2 bases; junction bases not matched to a gene: 7. Per germline, CDR1 LGHDT and CDR2 YNNKEL (reference sequence). Details on this clone: What it binds is not known.

It was second doses at about 4 or about 12 weeks that were pooled. This chain uses TRBV3-1 (or the pseudogene TRBV3-2) with TRBJ2-5, with TRBD2 matching over 10 bases. The sequencing here drew on peripheral blood, taken 28 days after the second AZD1222 dose. This clonotype originated in an adult who received the AZD1222 COVID-19 vaccine. The CDR3 nucleotides are TGTGCCAGCAGCCGATATTTGACTAGCGGGCAAGAGACCCAGTACTTC. It translates to CASSRYLTSGQETQYF.